This is a list of T cell receptor beta chains from one sample in a study of blood T cell repertoires in COVID-19. Profiled with immunoSEQ multiplex PCR; TCRdb holds only in-frame clones, not every one. The table records more than 45,000 clones, more than 75% of them present only once. The specimen sequenced was peripheral blood. These TCRs come from a man in his fifties or sixties with active or convalescent COVID-19. Both conserved end residues are part of each CDR3. The D gene is left open where the match is weak. Clone size appears in some rows only: once, few, many, or a class for an expanded clone.

j_call | v_call | d_call | clone_size | cdr3_aa | cdr3_nt
TRBJ2-7 | TRBV11-2 | - | - | CASTTRGDEQYF | TGTGCCAGCACCACCAGGGGTGACGAGCAGTACTTC
TRBJ2-1 | TRBV3-1/TRBV3-2 | - | - | CASSQENGDEQFF | TGTGCCAGCAGCCAAGAAAACGGGGATGAGCAGTTCTTC
TRBJ1-5 | TRBV7-9 | - | - | CASSFWPGIRNQPQHF | TGTGCCAGCAGCTTTTGGCCCGGGATTCGCAATCAGCCCCAGCATTTT
TRBJ1-2 | TRBV10-3 | - | - | CAGGGNYGYTF | TGTGCCGGCGGGGGAAACTATGGCTACACCTTC
TRBJ1-1 | TRBV4-1 | - | - | CASSPHQTGRNTEAFF | TGCGCCAGCAGTCCCCACCAGACAGGAAGAAACACTGAAGCTTTCTTT
TRBJ2-1 | TRBV5-1 | - | - | CASSLEASNEQFF | TGCGCCAGCAGCTTGGAGGCTAGCAATGAGCAGTTCTTC
TRBJ2-7 | TRBV18 | - | once | CASSPLGHEQYF | TGTGCCAGCTCACCACTTGGCCACGAGCAGTACTTC
TRBJ2-3 | TRBV6-5 | - | - | CASTPNRGTDTQYF | TGTGCCAGCACTCCCAACAGGGGCACAGATACGCAGTATTTT
TRBJ2-5 | TRBV7-2 | - | - | CASSVVTGPEETQYF | TGTGCCAGCAGCGTTGTTACAGGACCAGAAGAGACCCAGTACTTC
TRBJ1-2 | TRBV5-1 | - | few | CASSLGYRVENGYTF | TGCGCCAGCAGCTTGGGTTACAGGGTTGAAAATGGCTACACCTTC
TRBJ1-4 | TRBV28 | - | - | CASTTRRGNEKLFF | TGTGCCAGCACTACGCGGCGCGGTAATGAAAAACTGTTTTTT
TRBJ1-1 | TRBV29-1 | - | - | CSVRQGQFNTEAFF | TGCAGCGTCCGGCAGGGGCAGTTCAACACTGAAGCTTTCTTT
TRBJ1-2 | TRBV2 | - | - | CASVFDTNYGYTF | TGTGCCAGCGTTTTCGACACAAACTATGGCTACACCTTC
TRBJ1-2 | TRBV28 | - | - | CASSQTSNYGYTF | TGTGCCAGCAGCCAGACATCTAACTATGGCTACACCTTC
TRBJ2-1 | TRBV7-9 | TRBD2 | - | CASSPPSGGDYNEQFF | TGTGCCAGCAGCCCCCCTAGCGGGGGGGATTACAATGAGCAGTTCTTC